Reported below is one T cell receptor (beta chain). Clones were sequenced by immunoSEQ multiplex PCR, and TCRdb holds only the in-frame ones, with some missing. Of under 200,000 clones in the sample, about 90% were seen once. The source of the sample is a study of T cell responses to AZD1222 COVID-19 vaccine. Per the germline V gene, CDR1 is SGHTA and CDR2 is FQGNSA. The CDR3 has 16 residues. Trimming removed 4 bases from V and 4 bases from J, with 17 bases in between. The material sequenced was peripheral blood, taken on day 0 of AZD1222 vaccination. This receptor was taken from an adult in good health. The V gene is TRBV7-2, the J gene TRBJ2-1; weak D call: TRBD2 (6 bases). The CDR3 DNA follows: TGTGCCAGCAGCTCCTGGGGAGGAGCTCGGTACAATGAGCAGTTCTTC. This codes for CASSSWGGARYNEQFF.